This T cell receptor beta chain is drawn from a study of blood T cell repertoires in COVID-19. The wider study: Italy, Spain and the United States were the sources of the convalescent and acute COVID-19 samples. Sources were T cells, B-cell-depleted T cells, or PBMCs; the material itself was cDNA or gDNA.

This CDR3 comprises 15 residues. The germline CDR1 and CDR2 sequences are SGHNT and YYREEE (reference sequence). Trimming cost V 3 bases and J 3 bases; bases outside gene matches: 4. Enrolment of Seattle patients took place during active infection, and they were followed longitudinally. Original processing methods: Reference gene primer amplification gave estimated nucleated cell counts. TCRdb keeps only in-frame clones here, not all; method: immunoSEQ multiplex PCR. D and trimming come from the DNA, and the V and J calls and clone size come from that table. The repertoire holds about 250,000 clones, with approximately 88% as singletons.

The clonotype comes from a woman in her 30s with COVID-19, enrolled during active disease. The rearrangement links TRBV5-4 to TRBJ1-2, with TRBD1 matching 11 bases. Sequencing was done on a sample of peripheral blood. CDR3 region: CASSSGGQGDYGYTF. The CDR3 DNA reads TGTGCCAGCAGCTCCGGGGGACAGGGGGACTATGGCTACACCTTC.